The 11 T cell receptor beta chains below were found in one sample sequenced in a study of sequential checkpoint blockade in melanoma. The protocol was immunoSEQ multiplex PCR, while the TCRdb copy is restricted to in-frame clones and leaves out a portion. This table holds 4,500 to 6,000 clones, 35% to 40% found once. Treatment: randomized to nivolumab then ipilimumab (arm A) or the reverse (arm B). Sequenced material: tumor tissue (inferred from file names), taken from a patient given nivolumab and ipilimumab in sequence. The receptors were sampled from a human donor with melanoma.

By sample share, this clone is medium-sized. The J gene is TRBJ1-3, the V gene TRBV9; D is perhaps TRBD1 (5 bases). CDR3 length: 13 residues. V was trimmed by 4 bases and J by 11 bases, leaving 16 bases between them. CDR1 is SGDLS, CDR2 YYNGEE, per germline. In nucleotides, the CDR3 is TGTGCCAGCAGCACCCCAGGGAGGGGCGCCATATATTTT. It yields the protein CASSTPGRGAIYF.

A few counts support this clone. The chain employs TRBV6-8 and TRBJ1-1; 8 positions match TRBD1. CDR1 is MNHGY and CDR2 is SAAAGT in the germline V gene. With V trimmed by 5 bases and J by 4 bases, 6 bases remained unmatched. The CDR3 spans 14 residues. CDR3 bases: TGTGCCAGCAGTCCAGGGGGCTCGGGCACTGAAGCTTTCTTT. Its translation: CASSPGGSGTEAFF.

The V gene is TRBV30, the J gene TRBJ2-6, with D hard to call. The germline gives CDR1 GTSNPN, CDR2 SVGIG (reference sequence). Trimming pared 2 bases from V and 1 base from J, leaving 9 bases between. The CDR3 contains 15 residues. In DNA, the CDR3 is TGTGCCTGGAGTCCCGGAGTTTCTGGGGCCAACGTCCTGACTTTC. Translating it yields CAWSPGVSGANVLTF. Full variable domain (rest looked up from reference TRBV30 and TRBJ2-6): SQTIHQWPATLVQPVGSPLSLECTVEGTSNPNLYWYRQAAGRGLQLLFYSVGIGQISSEVPQNLSASRPQDRQFILSSKKLLLSDSGFYLCAWSPGVSGANVLTFGAGSRLTVL.

This clone is judged medium-sized. The chain has TRBV11-3 and TRBJ1-1; TRBD1 matches at 7 bases. CDR1 and CDR2 (germline): SGHNT, YENEEA. CDR3 length: 15 residues. Trimming removed 1 base from V and 3 bases from J; junction bases left unmatched: 5. The CDR3 loop reads CASSLVVGGYTEAFF. The CDR3 coding sequence is TGTGCCAGCAGCTTAGTGGTAGGGGGCTACACTGAAGCTTTCTTT.

The chain employs TRBV5-1 and TRBJ1-1; 11 nucleotides agree with TRBD1. CDR1 and CDR2 from the germline V gene are SGHRS and YFSETQ. This CDR3 is built from 15 residues. With 1 base clipped from V and 6 bases from J, the junction kept 5 bases outside the gene matches. The DNA of the CDR3 is TGCGCCAGCAGCTTGAAGGGACAGGGGGGCTCTGAAGCTTTCTTT. It codes for CASSLKGQGGSEAFF. Looking up the rest from reference TRBV5-1 and TRBJ1-1 gives the full variable domain: KAGVTQTPRYLIKTRGQQVTLSCSPISGHRSVSWYQQTPGQGLQFLFEYFSETQRNKGNFPGRFSGRQFSNSRSEMNVSTLELGDSALYLCASSLKGQGGSEAFFGQGTRLTVV.

This chain uses TRBV11-3 with TRBJ2-7; TRBD1 matches 7 bases. V gave up 4 bases and J gave up 6 bases; unmatched junction bases: 9. The CDR3 sequence is 14 residues long. Germline V gene data show CDR1 as SGHNT and CDR2 as YENEEA. Here the CDR3 DNA reads TGTGCCAGCAGCTACCGGACAGGCACAACCGAGCAGTACTTC. Translating it yields CASSYRTGTTEQYF.

The chain couples TRBV28 to TRBJ1-5; 9 nucleotides line up with TRBD1. Germline CDR1 and CDR2: MDHEN and SYDVKM. The V segment lost 5 bases and the J segment 0 bases; nucleotides outside the gene matches: 5. The CDR3 consists of 16 residues. CDR3 in DNA: TGTGCCAGCAGTCATATGGACAGGGGTAGCAATCAGCCCCAGCATTTT. This gives the protein CASSHMDRGSNQPQHF.

This chain uses TRBV30 with TRBJ1-5, with 7 bases aligning to TRBD1. Per the germline V gene, CDR1 is GTSNPN and CDR2 is SVGIG (reference sequence). The CDR3 has 16 amino acids. The V segment lost 2 bases and the J segment 2 bases; nucleotides outside the gene matches: 9. In nucleotides, the CDR3 is TGTGCCTGGAGTCCTACAGGGGCGAGAGGCAATCAGCCCCAGCATTTT. This translates into CAWSPTGARGNQPQHF. The full variable domain, its missing parts supplied by reference TRBV30 and TRBJ1-5, is SQTIHQWPATLVQPVGSPLSLECTVEGTSNPNLYWYRQAAGRGLQLLFYSVGIGQISSEVPQNLSASRPQDRQFILSSKKLLLSDSGFYLCAWSPTGARGNQPQHFGDGTRLSIL.

This clone was observed a handful of times. This chain links TRBV28 with TRBJ1-2; D is perhaps TRBD1 (5 bases). The CDR3 is made up of 12 amino acids. Trimming took off 9 bases at V and 6 bases at J, with 14 bases between the two ends. Germline values: CDR1 MDHEN, CDR2 SYDVKM. Here the CDR3 DNA reads TGTGCCAGGGGGGGGACTGCCGATGGCTACACCTTC. The encoded protein is CARGGTADGYTF.

CDR3 nucleotide sequence: TGCGCCAGCAGCTTCGGACAGGCGAACACCGGGGAGCTGTTTTTT. Translated, it gives CASSFGQANTGELFF. The J gene is TRBJ2-2, the V gene TRBV5-1; 7 bases align to TRBD1. This CDR3 has 15 amino acids. V was clipped by 2 bases and J by 0 bases; unmatched bases: 1. CDR1 SGHRS and CDR2 YFSETQ come from the germline V gene. The whole variable domain, filled in from reference TRBV5-1 and TRBJ2-2, reads KAGVTQTPRYLIKTRGQQVTLSCSPISGHRSVSWYQQTPGQGLQFLFEYFSETQRNKGNFPGRFSGRQFSNSRSEMNVSTLELGDSALYLCASSFGQANTGELFFGEGSRLTVL.

J is TRBJ1-4 and V is TRBV19; TRBD1 matches at 11 bases. J was trimmed by 0 bases and V by 2 bases; bases with no gene match: 5. Per the germline V gene, CDR1 is LNHDA and CDR2 is SQIVND (reference sequence). This CDR3 has 18 residues. The CDR3 DNA is TGTGCCAGTAGTATATTGGACAGGGGGCGAGCAACTAATGAAAAACTGTTTTTT. Amino acids: CASSILDRGRATNEKLFF.